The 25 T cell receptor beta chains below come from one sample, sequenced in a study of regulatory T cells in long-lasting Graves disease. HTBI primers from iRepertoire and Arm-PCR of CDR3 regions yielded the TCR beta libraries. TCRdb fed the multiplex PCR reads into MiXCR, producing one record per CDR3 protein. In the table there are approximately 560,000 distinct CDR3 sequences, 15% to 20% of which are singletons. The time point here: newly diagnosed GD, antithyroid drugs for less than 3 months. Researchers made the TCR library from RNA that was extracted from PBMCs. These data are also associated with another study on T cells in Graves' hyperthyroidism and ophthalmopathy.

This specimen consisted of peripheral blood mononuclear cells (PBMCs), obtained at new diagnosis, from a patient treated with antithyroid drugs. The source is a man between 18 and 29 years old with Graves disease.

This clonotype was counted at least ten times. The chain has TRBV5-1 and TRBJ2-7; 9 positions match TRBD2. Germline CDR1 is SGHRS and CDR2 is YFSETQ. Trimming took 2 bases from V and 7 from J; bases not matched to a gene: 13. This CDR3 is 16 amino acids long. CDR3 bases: TGCGCCAGCAGCTTCCTGCTAGCGGGAACGTCTCGGGAGCAGTACTTC. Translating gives CASSFLLAGTSREQYF.

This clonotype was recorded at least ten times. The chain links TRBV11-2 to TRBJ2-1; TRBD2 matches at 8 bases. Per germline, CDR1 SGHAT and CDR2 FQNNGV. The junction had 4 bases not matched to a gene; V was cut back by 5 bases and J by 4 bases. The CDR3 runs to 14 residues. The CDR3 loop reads CASSPIAGYNEQFF. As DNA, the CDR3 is TGTGCCAGCAGCCCCATAGCGGGATACAATGAGCAGTTCTTC.

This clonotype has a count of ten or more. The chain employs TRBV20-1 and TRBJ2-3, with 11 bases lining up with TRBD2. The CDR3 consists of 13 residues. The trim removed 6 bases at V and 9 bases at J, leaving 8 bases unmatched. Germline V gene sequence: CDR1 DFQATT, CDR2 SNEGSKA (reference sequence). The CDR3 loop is CSANLAGGITQYF. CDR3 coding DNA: TGCAGTGCCAACCTAGCGGGAGGAATAACGCAGTATTTT.

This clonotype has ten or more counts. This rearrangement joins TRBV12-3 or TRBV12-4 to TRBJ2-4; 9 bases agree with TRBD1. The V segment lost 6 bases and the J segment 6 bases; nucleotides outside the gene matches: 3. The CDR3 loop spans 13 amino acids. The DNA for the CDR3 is TGTGCCAGCAGGAGACAGGGGGTAAACATTCAGTACTTC. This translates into CASRRQGVNIQYF.

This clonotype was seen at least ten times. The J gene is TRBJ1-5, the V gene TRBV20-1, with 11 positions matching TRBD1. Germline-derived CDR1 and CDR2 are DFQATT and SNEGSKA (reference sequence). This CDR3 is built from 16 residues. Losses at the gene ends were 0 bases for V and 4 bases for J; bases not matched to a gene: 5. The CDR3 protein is CSARESGTGGNQPQHF. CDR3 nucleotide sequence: TGCAGTGCTAGAGAATCCGGGACAGGGGGTAATCAGCCCCAGCATTTT.

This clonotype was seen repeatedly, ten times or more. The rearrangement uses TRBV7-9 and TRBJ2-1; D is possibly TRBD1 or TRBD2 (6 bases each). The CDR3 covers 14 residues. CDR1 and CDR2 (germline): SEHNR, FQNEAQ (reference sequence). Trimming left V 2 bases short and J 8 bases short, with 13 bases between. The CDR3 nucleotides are TGTGCCAGCAGCTTAACGGGGGCGCAGGATGAGCAGTTCTTC. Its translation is CASSLTGAQDEQFF. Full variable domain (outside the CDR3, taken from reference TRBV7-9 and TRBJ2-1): DTGVSQNPRHKITKRGQNVTFRCDPISEHNRLYWYRQTLGQGPEFLTYFQNEAQLEKSRLLSDRFSAERPKGSFSTLEIQRTEQGDSAMYLCASSLTGAQDEQFFGPGTRLTVL.

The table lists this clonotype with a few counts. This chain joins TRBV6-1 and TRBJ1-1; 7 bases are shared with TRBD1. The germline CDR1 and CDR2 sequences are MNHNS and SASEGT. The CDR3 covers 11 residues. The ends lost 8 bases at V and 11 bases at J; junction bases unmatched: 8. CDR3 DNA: TGTGCCAGCGGTACCGGGACAGCGGCTTTCTTT. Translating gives CASGTGTAAFF.

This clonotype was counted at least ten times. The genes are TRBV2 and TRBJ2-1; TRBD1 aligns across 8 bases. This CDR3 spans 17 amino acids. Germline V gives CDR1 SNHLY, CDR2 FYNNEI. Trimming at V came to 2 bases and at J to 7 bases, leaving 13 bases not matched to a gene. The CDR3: CASSERLAFRGQNEQFF. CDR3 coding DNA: TGTGCCAGCAGTGAACGTTTAGCTTTCAGGGGGCAAAATGAGCAGTTCTTC.

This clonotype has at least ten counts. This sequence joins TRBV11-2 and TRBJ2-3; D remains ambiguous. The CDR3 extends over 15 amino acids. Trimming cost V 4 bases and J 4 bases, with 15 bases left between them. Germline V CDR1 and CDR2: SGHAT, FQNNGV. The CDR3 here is CASSSPRVSPDTQYF. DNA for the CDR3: TGTGCCAGCAGCTCGCCTCGGGTGAGCCCAGATACGCAGTATTTT.

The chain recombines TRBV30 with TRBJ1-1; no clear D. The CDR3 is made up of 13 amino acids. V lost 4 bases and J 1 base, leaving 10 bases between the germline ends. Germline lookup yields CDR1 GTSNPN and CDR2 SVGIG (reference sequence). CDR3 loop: CAWTEVPNTEAFF. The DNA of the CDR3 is TGTGCCTGGACGGAGGTCCCGAACACTGAAGCTTTCTTT.

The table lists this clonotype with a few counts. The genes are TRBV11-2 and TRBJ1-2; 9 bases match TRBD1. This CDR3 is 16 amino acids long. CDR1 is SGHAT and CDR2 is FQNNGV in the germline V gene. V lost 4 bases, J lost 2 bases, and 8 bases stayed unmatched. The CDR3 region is CASSSPGQGSNYGYTF. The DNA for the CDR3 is TGTGCCAGCAGCTCTCCGGGACAGGGTTCGAACTATGGCTACACCTTC.

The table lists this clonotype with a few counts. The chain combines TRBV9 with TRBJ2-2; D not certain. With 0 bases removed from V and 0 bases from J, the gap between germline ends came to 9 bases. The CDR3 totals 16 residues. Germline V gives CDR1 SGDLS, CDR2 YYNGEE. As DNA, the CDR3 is TGTGCCAGCAGCGTAGGGGCAGTATCGAACACCGGGGAGCTGTTTTTT. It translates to CASSVGAVSNTGELFF.

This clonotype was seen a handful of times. The CDR3 region is CAWGTGHSGNTIYF. The DNA for the CDR3 is TGTGCCTGGGGGACAGGACACTCTGGAAACACCATATATTTT. This chain links TRBV30 with TRBJ1-3; 8 bases map to TRBD1. Germline V gene lookup returns CDR1 GTSNPN and CDR2 SVGIG (reference sequence). The trim removed 5 bases at V and 0 bases at J, leaving 3 bases unmatched. The CDR3 consists of 14 residues.

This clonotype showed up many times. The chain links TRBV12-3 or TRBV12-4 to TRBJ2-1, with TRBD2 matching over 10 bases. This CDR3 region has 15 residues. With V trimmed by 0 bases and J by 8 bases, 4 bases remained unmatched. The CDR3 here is CASSLAASGSHEQFF. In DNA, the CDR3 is TGTGCCAGCAGTTTAGCGGCTAGCGGGAGCCATGAGCAGTTCTTC.

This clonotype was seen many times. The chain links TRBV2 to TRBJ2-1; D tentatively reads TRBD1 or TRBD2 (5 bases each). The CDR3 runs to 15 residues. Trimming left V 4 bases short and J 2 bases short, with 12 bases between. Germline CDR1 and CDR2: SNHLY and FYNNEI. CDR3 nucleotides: TGTGCCAGCAGTGTTAGGGACCCTACCTACAATGAGCAGTTCTTC. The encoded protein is CASSVRDPTYNEQFF.

The CDR3 DNA follows: TGCGCCAGCAGCTTGGGTGAAACGGGAGAAGGCCCCCAAGAGACCCAGTACTTC. Protein: CASSLGETGEGPQETQYF. The rearrangement uses TRBV5-1 and TRBJ2-5; D is perhaps TRBD2 (6 bases). The germline V gene has CDR1 SGHRS and CDR2 YFSETQ. Trimming shortened V by 0 bases and J by 1 base, and 19 bases separated the two germline ends. The CDR3 runs to 18 residues.

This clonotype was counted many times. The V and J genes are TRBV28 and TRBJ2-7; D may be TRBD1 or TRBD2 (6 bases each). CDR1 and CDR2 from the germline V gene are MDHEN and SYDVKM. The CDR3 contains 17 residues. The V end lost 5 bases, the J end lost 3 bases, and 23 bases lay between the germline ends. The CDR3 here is CASSLGRWGAGDYEQYF. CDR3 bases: TGTGCCAGCAGTCTTGGGCGGTGGGGGGCAGGGGACTACGAGCAGTACTTC.

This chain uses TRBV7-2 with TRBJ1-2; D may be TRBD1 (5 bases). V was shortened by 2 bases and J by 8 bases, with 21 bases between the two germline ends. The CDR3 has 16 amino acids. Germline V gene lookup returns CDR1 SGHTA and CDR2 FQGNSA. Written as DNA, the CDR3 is TGTGCCAGCAGCTTAAGCCGTGGGCAGGGACTTCACGGCTACACCTTC. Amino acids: CASSLSRGQGLHGYTF.

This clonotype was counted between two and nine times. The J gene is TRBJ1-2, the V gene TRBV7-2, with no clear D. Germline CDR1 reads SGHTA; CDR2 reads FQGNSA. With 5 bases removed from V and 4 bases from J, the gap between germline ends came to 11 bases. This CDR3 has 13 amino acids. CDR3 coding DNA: TGTGCCAGCAGCCCCGGGAGTTTCTATGGCTACACCTTC. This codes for CASSPGSFYGYTF.

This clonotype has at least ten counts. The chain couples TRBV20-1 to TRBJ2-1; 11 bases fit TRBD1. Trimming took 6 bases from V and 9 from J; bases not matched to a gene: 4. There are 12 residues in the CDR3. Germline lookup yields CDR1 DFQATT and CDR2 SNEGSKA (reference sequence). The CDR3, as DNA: TGCAGTGCCCCGGGACAGGGGGGTGAGCAGTTCTTC. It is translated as CSAPGQGGEQFF.

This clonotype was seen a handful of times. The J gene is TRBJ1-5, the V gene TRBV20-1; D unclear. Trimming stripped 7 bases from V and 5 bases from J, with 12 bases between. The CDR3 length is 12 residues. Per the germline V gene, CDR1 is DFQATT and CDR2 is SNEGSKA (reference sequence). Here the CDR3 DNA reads TGCAGTGTACGGGTCCGCGATCAGCCCCAGCATTTT. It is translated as CSVRVRDQPQHF.

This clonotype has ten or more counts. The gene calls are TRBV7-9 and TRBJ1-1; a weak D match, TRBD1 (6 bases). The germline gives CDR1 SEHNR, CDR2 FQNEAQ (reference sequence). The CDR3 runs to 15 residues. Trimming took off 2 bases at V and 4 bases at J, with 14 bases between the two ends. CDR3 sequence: CASSLTGAGGTEAFF. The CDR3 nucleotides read TGTGCCAGCAGCTTAACGGGGGCGGGTGGCACTGAAGCTTTCTTT.

The CDR3 DNA reads as TGTGCCAGCAGCTCTCCGGGACTAGACCAAGAGACCCAGTACTTC. It is translated as CASSSPGLDQETQYF. The chain carries TRBV5-4 and TRBJ2-5; 8 nucleotides align to TRBD2. In germline, CDR1 is SGHNT, CDR2 YYREEE (reference sequence). This CDR3 has 15 amino acids. With 3 bases clipped from V and 0 bases from J, the junction kept 4 bases outside the gene matches.

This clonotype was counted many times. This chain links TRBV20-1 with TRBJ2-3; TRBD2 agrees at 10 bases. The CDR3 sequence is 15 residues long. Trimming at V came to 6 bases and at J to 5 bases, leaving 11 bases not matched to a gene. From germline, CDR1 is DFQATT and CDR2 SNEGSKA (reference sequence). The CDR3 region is CSALRTSGQRDTQYF. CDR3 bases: TGCAGTGCCCTAAGGACTAGCGGTCAAAGAGATACGCAGTATTTT.

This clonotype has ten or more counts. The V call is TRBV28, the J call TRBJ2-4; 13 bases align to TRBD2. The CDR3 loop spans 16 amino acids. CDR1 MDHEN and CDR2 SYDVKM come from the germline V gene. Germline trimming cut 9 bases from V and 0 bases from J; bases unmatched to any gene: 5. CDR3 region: CARRGLAGLAKNIQYF. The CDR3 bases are TGTGCCAGGAGGGGACTAGCGGGGCTAGCCAAAAACATTCAGTACTTC.